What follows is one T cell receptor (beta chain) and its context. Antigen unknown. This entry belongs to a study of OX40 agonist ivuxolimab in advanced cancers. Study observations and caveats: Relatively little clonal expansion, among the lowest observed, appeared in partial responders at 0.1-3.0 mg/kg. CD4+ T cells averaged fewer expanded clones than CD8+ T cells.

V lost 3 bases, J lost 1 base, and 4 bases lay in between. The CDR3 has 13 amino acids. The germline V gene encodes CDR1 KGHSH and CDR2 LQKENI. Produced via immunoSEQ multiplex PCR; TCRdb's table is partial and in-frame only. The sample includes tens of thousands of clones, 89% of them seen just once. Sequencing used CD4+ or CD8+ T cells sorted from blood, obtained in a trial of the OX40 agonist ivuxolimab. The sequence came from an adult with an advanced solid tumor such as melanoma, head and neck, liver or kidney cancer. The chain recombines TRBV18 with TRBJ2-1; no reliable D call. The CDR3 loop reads CASSPGSYNEQFF. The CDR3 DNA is TGTGCCAGCTCACCTGGTTCCTACAATGAGCAGTTCTTC.